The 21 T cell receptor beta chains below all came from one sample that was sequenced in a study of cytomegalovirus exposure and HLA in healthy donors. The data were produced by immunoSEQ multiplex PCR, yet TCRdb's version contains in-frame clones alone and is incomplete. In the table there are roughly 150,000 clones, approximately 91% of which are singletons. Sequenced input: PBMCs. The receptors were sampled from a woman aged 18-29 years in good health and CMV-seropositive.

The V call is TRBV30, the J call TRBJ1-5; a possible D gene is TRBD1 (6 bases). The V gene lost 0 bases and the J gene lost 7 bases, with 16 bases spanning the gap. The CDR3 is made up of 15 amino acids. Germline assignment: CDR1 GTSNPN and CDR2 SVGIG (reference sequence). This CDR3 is CAWSVWGGLGQPQHF. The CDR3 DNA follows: TGTGCCTGGAGTGTATGGGGGGGCTTGGGACAGCCCCAGCATTTT.

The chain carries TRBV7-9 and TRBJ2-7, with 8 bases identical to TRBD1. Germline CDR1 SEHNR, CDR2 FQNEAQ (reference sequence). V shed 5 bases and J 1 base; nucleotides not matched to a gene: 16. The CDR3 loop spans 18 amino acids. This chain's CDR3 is CASSPPRDRDRKSYEQYF. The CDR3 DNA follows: TGTGCCAGCAGCCCTCCGAGGGATCGGGACAGGAAATCCTACGAGCAGTACTTC.

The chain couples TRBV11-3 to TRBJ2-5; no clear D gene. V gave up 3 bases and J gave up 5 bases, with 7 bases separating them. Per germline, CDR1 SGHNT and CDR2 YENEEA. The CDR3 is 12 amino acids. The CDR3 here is CASSFLEETQYF. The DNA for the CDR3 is TGTGCCAGCAGCTTCCTAGAGGAGACCCAGTACTTC.

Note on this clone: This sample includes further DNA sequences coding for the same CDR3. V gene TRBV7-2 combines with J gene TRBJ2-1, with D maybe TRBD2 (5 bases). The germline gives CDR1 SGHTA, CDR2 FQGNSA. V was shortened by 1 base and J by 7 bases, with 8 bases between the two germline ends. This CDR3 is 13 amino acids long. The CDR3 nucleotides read TGTGCCAGCAGCTTAGAGGGCGGGAATGAGCAGTTCTTC. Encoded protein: CASSLEGGNEQFF.

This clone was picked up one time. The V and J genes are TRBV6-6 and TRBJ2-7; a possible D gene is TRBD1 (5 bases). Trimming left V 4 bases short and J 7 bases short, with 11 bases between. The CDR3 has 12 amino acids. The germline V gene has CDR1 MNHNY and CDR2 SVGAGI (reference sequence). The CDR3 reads CASSWGVGEQYF. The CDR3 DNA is TGTGCCAGCAGTTGGGGCGTAGGGGAGCAGTACTTC.

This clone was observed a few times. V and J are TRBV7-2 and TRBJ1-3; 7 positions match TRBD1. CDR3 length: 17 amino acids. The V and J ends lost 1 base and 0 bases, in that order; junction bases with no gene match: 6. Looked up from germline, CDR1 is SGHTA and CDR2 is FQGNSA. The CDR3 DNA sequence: TGTGCCAGCAGCTTAGACCCGACAGGGAGCTCTGGAAACACCATATATTTT. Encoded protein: CASSLDPTGSSGNTIYF.

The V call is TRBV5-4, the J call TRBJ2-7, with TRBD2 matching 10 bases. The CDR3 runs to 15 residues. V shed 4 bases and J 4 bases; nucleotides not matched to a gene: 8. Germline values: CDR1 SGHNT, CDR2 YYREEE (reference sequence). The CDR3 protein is CASSEGLAGGYEQYF. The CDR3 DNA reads TGTGCCAGCAGCGAGGGATTAGCGGGAGGATACGAGCAGTACTTC.

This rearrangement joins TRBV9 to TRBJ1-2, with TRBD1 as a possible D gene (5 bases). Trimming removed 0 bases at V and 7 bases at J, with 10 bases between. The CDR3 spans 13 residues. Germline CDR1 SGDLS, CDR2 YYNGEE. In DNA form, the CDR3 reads TGTGCCAGCAGCGTAGCGGGGGGACGTGGCTACACCTTC. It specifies CASSVAGGRGYTF.

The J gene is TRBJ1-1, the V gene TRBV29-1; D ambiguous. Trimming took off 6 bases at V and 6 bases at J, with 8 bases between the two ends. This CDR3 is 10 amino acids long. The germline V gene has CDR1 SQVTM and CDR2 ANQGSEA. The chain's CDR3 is CSVREAEAFF. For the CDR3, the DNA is TGCAGCGTGAGGGAAGCTGAAGCTTTCTTT.

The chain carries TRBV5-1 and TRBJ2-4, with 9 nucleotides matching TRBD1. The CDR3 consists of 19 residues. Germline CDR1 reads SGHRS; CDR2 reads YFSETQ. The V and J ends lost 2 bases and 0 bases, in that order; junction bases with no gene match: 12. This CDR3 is CASSFTFGTGKIAKNIQYF. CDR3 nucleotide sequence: TGCGCCAGCAGCTTCACTTTTGGGACAGGGAAAATAGCCAAAAACATTCAGTACTTC.

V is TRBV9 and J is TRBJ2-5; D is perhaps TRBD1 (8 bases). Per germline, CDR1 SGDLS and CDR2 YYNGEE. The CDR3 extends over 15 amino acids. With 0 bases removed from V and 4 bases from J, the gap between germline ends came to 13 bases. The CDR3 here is CASSVAQGGVETQYF. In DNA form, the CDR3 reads TGTGCCAGCAGCGTAGCACAGGGGGGGGTAGAGACCCAGTACTTC. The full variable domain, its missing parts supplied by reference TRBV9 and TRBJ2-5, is DSGVTQTPKHLITATGQRVTLRCSPRSGDLSVYWYQQSLDQGLQFLIQYYNGEERAKGNILERFSAQQFPDLHSELNLSSLELGDSALYFCASSVAQGGVETQYFGPGTRLLVL.

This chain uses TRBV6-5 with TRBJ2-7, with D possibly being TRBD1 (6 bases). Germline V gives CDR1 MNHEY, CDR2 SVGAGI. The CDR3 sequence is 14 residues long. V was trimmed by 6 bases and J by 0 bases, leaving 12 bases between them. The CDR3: CASSRDRISYEQYF. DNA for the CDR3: TGTGCCAGCAGCCGCGACAGGATCTCCTACGAGCAGTACTTC.

DNA for the CDR3: TGTGCCAGCAGTGGATCGACAGGGGTGGAAGAAAAACTGTTTTTT. Its translation: CASSGSTGVEEKLFF. The rearrangement uses TRBV6-4 and TRBJ1-4; 8 nucleotides match TRBD1. V lost 4 bases, J lost 8 bases, and 9 bases stayed unmatched. Germline assignment: CDR1 MRHNA and CDR2 SNTAGT. The CDR3 is made up of 15 amino acids.

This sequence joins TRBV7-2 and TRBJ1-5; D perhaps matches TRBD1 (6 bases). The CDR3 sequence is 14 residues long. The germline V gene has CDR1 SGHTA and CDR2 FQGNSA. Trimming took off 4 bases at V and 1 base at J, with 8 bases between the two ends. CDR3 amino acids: CASSWTVSNQPQHF. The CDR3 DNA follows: TGTGCCAGCAGCTGGACAGTGAGCAATCAGCCCCAGCATTTT.

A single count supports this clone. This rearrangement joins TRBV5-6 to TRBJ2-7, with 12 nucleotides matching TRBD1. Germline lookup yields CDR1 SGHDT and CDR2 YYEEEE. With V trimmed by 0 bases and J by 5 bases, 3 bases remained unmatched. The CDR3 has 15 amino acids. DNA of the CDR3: TGTGCCAGCAGCTTGGCCGGGACAGGGGGCAACGAGCAGTACTTC. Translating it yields CASSLAGTGGNEQYF.

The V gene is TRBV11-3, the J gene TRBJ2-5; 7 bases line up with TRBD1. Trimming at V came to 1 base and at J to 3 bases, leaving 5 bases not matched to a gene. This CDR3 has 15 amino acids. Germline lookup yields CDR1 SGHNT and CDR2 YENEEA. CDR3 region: CASSLGGTAEETQYF. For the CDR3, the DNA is TGTGCCAGCAGCTTAGGAGGGACAGCAGAAGAGACCCAGTACTTC.

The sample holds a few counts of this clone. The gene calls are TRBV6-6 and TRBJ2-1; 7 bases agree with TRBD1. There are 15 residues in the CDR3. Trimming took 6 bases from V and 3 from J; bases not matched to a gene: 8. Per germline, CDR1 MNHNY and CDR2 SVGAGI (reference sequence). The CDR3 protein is CASSPGQIHYNEQFF. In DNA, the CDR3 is TGTGCCAGCAGCCCGGGACAGATACACTACAATGAGCAGTTCTTC.

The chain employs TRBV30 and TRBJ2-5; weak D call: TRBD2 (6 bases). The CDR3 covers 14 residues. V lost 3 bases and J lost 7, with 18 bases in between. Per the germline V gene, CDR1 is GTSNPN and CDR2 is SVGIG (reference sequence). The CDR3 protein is CAWSPGGGFGTQYF. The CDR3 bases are TGTGCCTGGAGCCCGGGTGGGGGGTTCGGGACCCAGTACTTC.

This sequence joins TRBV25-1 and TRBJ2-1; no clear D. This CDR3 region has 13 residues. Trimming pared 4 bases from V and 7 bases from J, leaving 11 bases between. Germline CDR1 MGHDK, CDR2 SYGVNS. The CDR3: CASSAWAENEQFF. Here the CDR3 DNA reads TGTGCCAGCAGTGCGTGGGCAGAGAATGAGCAGTTCTTC.

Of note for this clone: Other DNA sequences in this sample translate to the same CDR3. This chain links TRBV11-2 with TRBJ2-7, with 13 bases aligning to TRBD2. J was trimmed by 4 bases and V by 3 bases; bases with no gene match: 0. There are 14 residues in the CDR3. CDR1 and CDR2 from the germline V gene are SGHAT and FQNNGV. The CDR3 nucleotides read TGTGCCAGCAGCTTGACTAGCGGGAGGTACGAGCAGTACTTC. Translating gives CASSLTSGRYEQYF. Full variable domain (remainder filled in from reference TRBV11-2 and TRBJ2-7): EAGVAQSPRYKIIEKRQSVAFWCNPISGHATLYWYQQILGQGPKLLIQFQNNGVVDDSQLPKDRFSAERLKGVDSTLKIQPAKLEDSAVYLCASSLTSGRYEQYFGPGTRLTVT.

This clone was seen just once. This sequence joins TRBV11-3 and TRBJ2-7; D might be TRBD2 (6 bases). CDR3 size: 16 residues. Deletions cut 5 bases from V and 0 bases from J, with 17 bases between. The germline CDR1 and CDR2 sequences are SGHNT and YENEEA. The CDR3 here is CASSPYPGVGSYEQYF. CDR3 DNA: TGTGCCAGCAGCCCCTATCCGGGAGTGGGCTCCTACGAGCAGTACTTC.